The 27 T cell receptor beta chains reported below all come from one sample, sequenced in a study of neurological immune-mediated disorders. MiXCR, applied by TCRdb to the 5' RACE reads, yields one record per CDR3 protein. In the table there are 20,000 to 25,000 distinct CDR3 sequences, about 15% of which are singletons. The sequenced sample consisted of PBMCs. The receptors derive from a female donor with HTLV-1-associated myelopathy (HAM/TSP).

This clonotype was seen repeatedly, ten times or more. This chain joins TRBV20-1 and TRBJ2-5, with D perhaps matching TRBD1 (5 bases). CDR1 is DFQATT and CDR2 is SNEGSKA in the germline V gene (reference sequence). This CDR3 comprises 13 residues. Trimming removed 7 bases from V and 2 bases from J, with 14 bases in between. DNA for the CDR3: TGCAGTGTTCAGGGTTTAGGGCAAGAGACCCAGTACTTC. Translating gives CSVQGLGQETQYF.

This clonotype was seen ten or more times. This chain links TRBV27 with TRBJ2-7; possible D gene TRBD2, 5 bases. This CDR3 is 14 amino acids long. Germline assignment: CDR1 MNHEY and CDR2 SMNVEV (reference sequence). Trimming took 2 bases from V and 3 from J, leaving 11 bases between them. Here the CDR3 DNA reads TGTGCCAGCAGTTTAGACGGGATTAACTACGAGCAGTACTTC. Translated: CASSLDGINYEQYF.

The chain couples TRBV5-1 to TRBJ2-1; 12 nucleotides agree with TRBD1. CDR1 is SGHRS, CDR2 YFSETQ, per germline. The CDR3 sequence is 14 residues long. Trimming cost V 6 bases and J 10 bases; bases outside gene matches: 8. CDR3: CASTTGTGGGEQFF. As DNA, the CDR3 is TGCGCCAGCACCACCGGGACAGGGGGCGGGGAGCAGTTCTTC.

This clonotype was counted many times. J is TRBJ1-6 and V is TRBV7-2; possibly TRBD1 for D (5 bases). The CDR3 length is 16 residues. Germline CDR1 reads SGHTA; CDR2 reads FQGNSA. Trimming removed 5 bases from V and 14 bases from J, with 25 bases in between. CDR3 loop: CASSTIGGGREVSLHF. Here the CDR3 DNA reads TGTGCCAGCAGCACGATCGGGGGGGGTCGCGAGGTATCCCTCCACTTT.

This clonotype was counted at least ten times. This chain links TRBV5-1 with TRBJ2-3; a possible D gene is TRBD1 (7 bases). The CDR3 sequence is 15 residues long. Trimming took off 1 base at V and 3 bases at J, with 12 bases between the two ends. Germline CDR1 reads SGHRS; CDR2 reads YFSETQ. In nucleotides, the CDR3 is TGCGCCAGCAGCTTGTCGACAGGGAGGACAGATACGCAGTATTTT. Protein product: CASSLSTGRTDTQYF.

This clonotype was counted many times. CDR3 nucleotide sequence: TGTGCCATCAGTGAGGCTCCGCGGGGCCACCAAGAGACCCAGTACTTC. Translated: CAISEAPRGHQETQYF. This chain joins TRBV10-3 and TRBJ2-5, with a tentative D call TRBD2 (6 bases). CDR3 size: 16 residues. CDR1 and CDR2 from the germline V gene are ENHRY and SYGVKD. Trimming cost V 2 bases and J 0 bases, with 13 bases left between them.

Concerning this clonotype: This may come from a read error, since a much larger clone is one base off. The chain is built from TRBV7-2 and TRBJ1-2; D gene unclear. The CDR3 covers 15 residues. The germline V gene encodes CDR1 SGHTA and CDR2 FQGNSA. This CDR3 is CSSSQERWSHYGYTF. The CDR3 DNA follows: TGTTCCAGCAGCCAAGAGCGGTGGAGTCACTATGGCTACACCTTC.

In its sample, this clonotype was seen many times. The genes are TRBV12-5 and TRBJ2-4, with D possibly matching TRBD1 (6 bases). V lost 2 bases, J lost 1 base, and 24 bases lay in between. Germline V gene lookup returns CDR1 LGHNT and CDR2 FRNRAP. CDR3 length equals 20 residues. The CDR3 is CASGLRDRDRSMRAKNIQYF. The CDR3 DNA reads as TGTGCTAGTGGTTTGAGAGACCGAGACAGGTCCATGCGGGCCAAAAACATTCAGTACTTC.

The sample holds many counts of this clonotype. The V gene is TRBV28, the J gene TRBJ2-7, with TRBD1 matching 7 bases. The junction had 7 bases not matched to a gene; V was cut back by 3 bases and J by 2 bases. The germline V gene has CDR1 MDHEN and CDR2 SYDVKM. The CDR3 extends over 15 amino acids. The CDR3 reads CASSFYSGTAYEQYF. The CDR3 nucleotides are TGTGCCAGCAGTTTTTACTCCGGGACAGCCTACGAGCAGTACTTC.

The chain carries TRBV7-2 and TRBJ2-5, with unresolved D. The DNA end favors TRBJ2-7, so the J call may be wrong. CDR1 is SGHTA, CDR2 FQGNSA, per germline. The CDR3 is 15 residues long. DNA for the CDR3: TGTGCCAGCAGCTTAGGAGTCATGAAGATAGTCGAGCAGTACTTC. Translation: CASSLGVMKIVEQYF.

This clonotype was observed many times. The V and J genes are TRBV20-1 and TRBJ2-1; TRBD2 aligns across 16 bases. This CDR3 comprises 16 residues. Germline assignment: CDR1 DFQATT and CDR2 SNEGSKA (reference sequence). V trimming: 0 bases; J trimming: 10 bases; junction bases outside the gene matches: 6. The DNA for the CDR3 is TGCAGTGCTAGAGAGCAGGGACTAGCGGGAGGGCGGGAGCAGTTCTTC. It specifies CSAREQGLAGGREQFF.

This clonotype was seen ten or more times. The chain links TRBV28 to TRBJ2-1, with a tentative D call TRBD2 (5 bases). Germline V gene lookup returns CDR1 MDHEN and CDR2 SYDVKM. This CDR3 spans 14 amino acids. V was pared by 2 bases and J by 3 bases, with 8 bases between. CDR3 region: CASSLIAGYNEQFF. Here the CDR3 DNA reads TGTGCCAGCAGTTTAATTGCGGGCTACAATGAGCAGTTCTTC.

Many counts were recorded for this clonotype. The chain recombines TRBV5-1 with TRBJ1-1, with unresolved D. CDR1 and CDR2 (germline): SGHRS, YFSETQ. V lost 0 bases to trimming and J lost 7 bases, with 10 bases between them. This CDR3 has 13 residues. CDR3 bases: TGCGCCAGCAGCTTGGGAGCAGGAGATGAAGCTTTCTTT. The encoded protein is CASSLGAGDEAFF.

Many counts were recorded for this clonotype. This chain connects TRBV20-1 to TRBJ2-5; 11 positions agree with TRBD1. Germline V gives CDR1 DFQATT, CDR2 SNEGSKA (reference sequence). J was trimmed by 5 bases and V by 0 bases; bases with no gene match: 11. This CDR3 is built from 17 residues. The CDR3 DNA sequence: TGCAGTGCTAGAGATGGGACAGGGGGTTCTTTCGGGGAGACCCAGTACTTC. Translated, it gives CSARDGTGGSFGETQYF.

The gene calls are TRBV12-3 or TRBV12-4 and TRBJ1-4, with D hard to call. The CDR3 runs to 14 residues. V lost 10 bases, J lost 0 bases, and 12 bases lay in between. CDR3 DNA sequence: TGTGCCATCTCTGTCGGTGCAACTAATGAAAAACTGTTTTTT. Amino acid sequence: CAISVGATNEKLFF.

This clonotype is classed as large. V and J are TRBV20-1 and TRBJ2-5; D gene ambiguous. Germline CDR1 reads DFQATT; CDR2 reads SNEGSKA (reference sequence). The length of the CDR3 is 12 residues. The germline V and J ends were trimmed by 3 bases and 3 bases, with 8 bases remaining between them. CDR3 DNA sequence: TGCAGTGCTAGTAATAGGGAAGAGACCCAGTACTTC. It translates to CSASNREETQYF.

This clonotype was recorded at least ten times. The chain uses TRBV19 and TRBJ2-1; TRBD2 matches 8 bases. The CDR3 extends over 17 amino acids. V lost 3 bases to trimming and J lost 4 bases; unmatched junction nucleotides: 11. Germline CDR1 reads LNHDA; CDR2 reads SQIVND (reference sequence). As DNA, the CDR3 is TGTGCCAGTAGTATCGGCGGGGGGATGGTGTCATACAATGAGCAGTTCTTC. Amino acid sequence: CASSIGGGMVSYNEQFF.

This clonotype was found a few times. The rearrangement joins TRBV6-6 to TRBJ2-7; 8 bases match TRBD2. Germline CDR1 and CDR2: MNHNY and SVGAGI (reference sequence). J gave up 9 bases and V 5 bases, and 12 bases lay outside the gene matches. There are 14 residues in the CDR3. DNA of the CDR3: TGTGCCAGCAGTGCGCCGGGACTAGTGGCGGGGCAGTACTTC. Its protein is CASSAPGLVAGQYF.

This clonotype occurred many times. The V gene is TRBV3-1, the J gene TRBJ1-1; D possibly corresponds to TRBD1 (5 bases). The CDR3 is made up of 13 amino acids. The germline CDR1 and CDR2 sequences are LGHDT and YNNKEL (reference sequence). V was clipped by 3 bases and J by 3 bases, with 8 bases between them. The chain's CDR3 is CASSHEGHTEAFF. The CDR3 DNA is TGTGCCAGCAGCCACGAGGGGCACACTGAAGCTTTCTTT.

This clonotype was detected ten times or more. The chain carries TRBV20-1 and TRBJ2-3; a weak D match, TRBD1 (5 bases). Germline V gene data show CDR1 as DFQATT and CDR2 as SNEGSKA (reference sequence). The germline V and J ends were trimmed by 4 bases and 4 bases, with 9 bases remaining between them. CDR3 length: 12 amino acids. CDR3 sequence: CSATGSPDTQYF. The CDR3 bases are TGCAGTGCTACAGGGTCTCCAGATACGCAGTATTTT.

There are many counts of this clonotype. V is TRBV12-3 or TRBV12-4 and J is TRBJ1-6, with D tentatively TRBD1 (6 bases). With 4 bases removed from V and 10 bases from J, the gap between germline ends came to 11 bases. The CDR3 length is 13 residues. This CDR3 reads CASSYGGGSPLHF. The DNA of the CDR3 is TGTGCCAGCAGTTATGGGGGCGGCTCACCCCTCCACTTT.

This clonotype has at least ten counts. The chain carries TRBV7-9 and TRBJ2-7; tentatively, D is TRBD1 (5 bases). Germline CDR1 and CDR2: SEHNR and FQNEAQ (reference sequence). This CDR3 spans 18 amino acids. The V end lost 5 bases, the J end lost 2 bases, and 25 bases lay between the germline ends. In DNA form, the CDR3 reads TGTGCCAGCAGCCCCGCTACCTTCAGGGCTAACAAACCCTACGAGCAGTACTTC. Protein: CASSPATFRANKPYEQYF.

This clonotype was seen ten or more times. The chain carries TRBV20-1 and TRBJ1-1; tentative D call: TRBD1 (5 bases). CDR1 is DFQATT, CDR2 SNEGSKA, per germline (reference sequence). The CDR3 is 13 amino acids. Trimming removed 6 bases from V and 3 bases from J, with 14 bases in between. The CDR3 DNA reads as TGCAGTGCATACCAGGGTGGAGACACTGAAGCTTTCTTT. Amino acids: CSAYQGGDTEAFF.

The chain carries TRBV4-1 and TRBJ2-2, with D possibly being TRBD1 or TRBD2 (5 bases each). The CDR3 consists of 16 residues. The germline CDR1 and CDR2 sequences are MGHRA and YSYEKL. V shed 2 bases and J shed 4 bases, with 14 bases lying between them. CDR3: CASSQTRTCITGELFF. Here the CDR3 DNA reads TGCGCCAGCAGCCAAACTAGGACATGTATCACCGGGGAGCTGTTTTTT.

This clonotype was observed at least ten times. The genes are TRBV25-1 and TRBJ1-4, with D perhaps matching TRBD1 (6 bases). The ends were cut back, 3 bases at V and 7 bases at J, with 9 bases in the middle. This CDR3 is 13 amino acids long. Germline V lookup: CDR1 MGHDK, CDR2 SYGVNS. Here the CDR3 DNA reads TGTGCCAGCAGTGAGACCAGGGGTGAAAAACTGTTTTTT. Its translation: CASSETRGEKLFF.

This clonotype has ten or more counts. V usage is TRBV7-2 and J usage is TRBJ2-1; 10 nucleotides match TRBD2. Germline-derived CDR1 and CDR2 are SGHTA and FQGNSA. The ends lost 5 bases at V and 8 bases at J; junction bases unmatched: 9. The CDR3 runs to 15 residues. The CDR3 sequence is CASSQPGLARDEQFF. CDR3 coding DNA: TGTGCCAGCAGCCAACCGGGACTAGCGAGGGATGAGCAGTTCTTC.

Ten or more counts support this clonotype. This chain joins TRBV7-3 and TRBJ2-2; 7 nucleotides agree with TRBD2. CDR1 and CDR2 (germline): SGHTA, FQGTGA. The CDR3 has 12 residues. The trim removed 6 bases at V and 6 bases at J, leaving 1 base unmatched. The CDR3 region is CASRRGAGELFF. CDR3 in DNA: TGTGCCAGCAGACGGGGGGCCGGGGAGCTGTTTTTT.